This T cell receptor beta chain was retrieved from a study of T cells in localized non-small cell lung cancer. The CDR3 is 14 residues long. Trimming removed 3 bases at V and 5 bases at J, with 13 bases between. Germline CDR1 MNHNS, CDR2 SASEGT. Findings and caveats of the study: Prolonged overall survival went with higher T cell density in the blood.

As concerns this clone: The antigen remains unidentified.

Assay used: immunoSEQ multiplex PCR; TCRdb lists only in-frame clones, some missing. Of 55,000 to 75,000 clones listed, approximately 90% are singletons. The sequence was collected from a man aged 40-75 years with stage I lung adenocarcinoma. Sequences were derived from peripheral blood, sampled before any cancer treatment. The V and J genes are TRBV6-1 and TRBJ1-1; tentative D call: TRBD1 (5 bases). The CDR3 is CASSDYYGGTEAFF. The CDR3 nucleotides read TGTGCCAGCAGTGATTACTATGGGGGGACTGAAGCTTTCTTT.